This T cell receptor (beta chain) was captured by sequencing in a study of beta chain features in type 1 diabetes. Study results and limitations: TCRB CDR3s from Type 1 diabetes patients were moderately but significantly shorter in all four CD4+ subsets.

Looked up from germline, CDR1 is LNHDA and CDR2 is SQIVND (reference sequence). The CDR3 is made up of 14 amino acids. V was pared by 3 bases and J by 4 bases, with 12 bases between. A remark on this clone: Its antigen is currently unknown.

Expressed TCRB transcripts were sequenced after all isolated RNA was converted to cDNA. Some clones are missing from TCRdb's copy, which holds only in-frame ones; the method was immunoSEQ multiplex PCR. The table shows 600,000 or so clones, with over 10% occurring only once. The TCR originated in a man aged 25-45 years with type 1 diabetes. The chain has TRBV19 and TRBJ2-5; D possibly uses TRBD1 or TRBD2 (5 bases each). What was sequenced was naive CD4+ T cells from blood. In nucleotides, the CDR3 is TGTGCCAGTAGTATTCGGCGAGGGACAGAGACCCAGTACTTC. Translated, it gives CASSIRRGTETQYF.